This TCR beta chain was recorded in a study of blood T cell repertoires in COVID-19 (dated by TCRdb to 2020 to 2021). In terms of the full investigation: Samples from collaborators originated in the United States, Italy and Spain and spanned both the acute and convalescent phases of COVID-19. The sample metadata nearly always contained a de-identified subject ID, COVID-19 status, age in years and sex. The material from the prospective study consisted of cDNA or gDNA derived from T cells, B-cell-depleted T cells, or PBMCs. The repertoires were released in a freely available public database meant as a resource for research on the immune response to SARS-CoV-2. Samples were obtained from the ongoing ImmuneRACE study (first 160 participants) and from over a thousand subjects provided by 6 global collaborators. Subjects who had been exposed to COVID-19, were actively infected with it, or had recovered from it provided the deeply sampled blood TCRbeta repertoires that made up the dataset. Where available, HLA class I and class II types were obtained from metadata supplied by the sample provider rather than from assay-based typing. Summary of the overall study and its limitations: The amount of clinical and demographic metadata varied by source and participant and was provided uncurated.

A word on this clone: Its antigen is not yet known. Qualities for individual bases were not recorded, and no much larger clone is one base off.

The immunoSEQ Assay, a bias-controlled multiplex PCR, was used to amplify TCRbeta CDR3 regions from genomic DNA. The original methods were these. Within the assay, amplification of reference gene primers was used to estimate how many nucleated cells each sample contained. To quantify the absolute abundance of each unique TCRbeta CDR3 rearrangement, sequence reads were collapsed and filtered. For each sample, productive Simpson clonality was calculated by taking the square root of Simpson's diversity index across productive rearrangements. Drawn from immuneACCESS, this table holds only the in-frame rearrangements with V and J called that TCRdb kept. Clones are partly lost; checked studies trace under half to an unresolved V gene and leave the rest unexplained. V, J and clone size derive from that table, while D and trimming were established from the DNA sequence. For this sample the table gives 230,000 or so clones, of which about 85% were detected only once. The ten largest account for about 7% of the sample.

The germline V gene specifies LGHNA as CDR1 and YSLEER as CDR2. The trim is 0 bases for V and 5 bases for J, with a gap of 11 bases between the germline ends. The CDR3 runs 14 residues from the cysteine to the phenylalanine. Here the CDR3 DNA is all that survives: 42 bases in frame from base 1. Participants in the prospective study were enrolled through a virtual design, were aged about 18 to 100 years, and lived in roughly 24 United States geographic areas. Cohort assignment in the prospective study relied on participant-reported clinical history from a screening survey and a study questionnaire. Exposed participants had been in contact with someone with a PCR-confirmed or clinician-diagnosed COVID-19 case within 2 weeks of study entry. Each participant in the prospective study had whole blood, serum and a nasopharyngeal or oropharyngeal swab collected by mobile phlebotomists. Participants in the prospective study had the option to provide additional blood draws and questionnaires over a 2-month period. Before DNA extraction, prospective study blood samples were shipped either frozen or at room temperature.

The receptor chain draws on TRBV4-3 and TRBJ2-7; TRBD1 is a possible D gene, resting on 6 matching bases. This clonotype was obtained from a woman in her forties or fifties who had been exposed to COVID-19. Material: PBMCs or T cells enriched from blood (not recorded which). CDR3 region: CASSQDSSGDEQYF. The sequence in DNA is TGCGCCAGCAGCCAAGATTCATCAGGGGACGAGCAGTACTTC.